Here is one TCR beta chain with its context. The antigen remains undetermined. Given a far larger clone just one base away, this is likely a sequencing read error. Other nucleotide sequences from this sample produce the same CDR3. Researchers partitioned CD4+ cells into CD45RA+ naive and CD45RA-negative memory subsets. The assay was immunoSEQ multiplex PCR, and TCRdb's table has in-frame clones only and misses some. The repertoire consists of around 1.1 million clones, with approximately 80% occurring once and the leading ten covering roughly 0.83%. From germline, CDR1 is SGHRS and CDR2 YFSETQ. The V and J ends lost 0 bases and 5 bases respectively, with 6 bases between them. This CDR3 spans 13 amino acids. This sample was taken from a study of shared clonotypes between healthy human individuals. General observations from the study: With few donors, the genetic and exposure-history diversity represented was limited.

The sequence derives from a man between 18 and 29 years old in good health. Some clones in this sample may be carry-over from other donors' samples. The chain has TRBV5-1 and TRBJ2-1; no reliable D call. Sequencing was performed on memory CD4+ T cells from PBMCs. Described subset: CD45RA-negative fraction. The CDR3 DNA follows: TGCGCCAGCAGCTTGGGACCTAACAATGAGCAGTTCTTC. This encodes CASSLGPNNEQFF.